This TCR beta chain is from a study of CD8+ T cells in alopecia areata. Study overall: Treated patients were given oral tofacitinib, which was dosed at 5 to 10 mg twice daily. Findings and caveats of the study: Elevated clonality characterized lesional scalp relative to normal scalp, particularly in alopecia totalis/universalis.

From germline, CDR1 is MNHEY and CDR2 SVGAGI. The V and J ends lost 7 bases and 6 bases respectively, with 13 bases between them. The CDR3 length is 13 residues. Extracted RNA was reverse transcribed into cDNA, the sequencing template. Only in-frame clones appear in the TCRdb table, and some are missing; sequencing was by immunoSEQ multiplex PCR. The sample records 120,000 or so clones, 58% being singletons. Note on this clone: Its specificity is not known.

The clonotype was recovered from a human donor with alopecia areata. The rearrangement uses TRBV6-5 and TRBJ2-1; D is possibly TRBD2 (7 bases). The sequences come from CD4+ T cells sorted from blood, collected at week 0. CDR3 loop: CASTRGGPNEQFF. The CDR3 nucleotides are TGTGCCAGCACCCGCGGGGGCCCCAATGAGCAGTTCTTC.